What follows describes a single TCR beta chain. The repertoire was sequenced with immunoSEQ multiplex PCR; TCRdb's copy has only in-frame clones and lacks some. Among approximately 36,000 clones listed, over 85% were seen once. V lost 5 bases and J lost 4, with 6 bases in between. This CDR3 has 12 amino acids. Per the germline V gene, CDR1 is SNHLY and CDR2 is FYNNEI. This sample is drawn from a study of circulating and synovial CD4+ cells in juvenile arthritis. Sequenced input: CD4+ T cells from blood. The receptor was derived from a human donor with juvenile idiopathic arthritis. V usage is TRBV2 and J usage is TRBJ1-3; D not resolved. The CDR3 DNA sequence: TGTGCCAGCAGTTCGAGGGGAAACACCATATATTTT. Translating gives CASSSRGNTIYF. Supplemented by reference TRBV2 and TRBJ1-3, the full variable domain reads EPEVTQTPSHQVTQMGQEVILRCVPISNHLYFYWYRQILGQKVEFLVSFYNNEISEKSEIFDDQFSVERPDGSNFTLKIRSTKLEDSAMYFCASSSRGNTIYFGEGSWLTVV.